A single T cell receptor beta chain is shown here with its context. It has no known antigen specificity. Per-base quality was not reported, and no clone a single base away is much larger than it. These data belong to a study of precursors of human CD4 cytotoxic T cells (dated by TCRdb to 2017 to 2018). In terms of the full investigation: CD4+ memory subsets from approximately 15 donors in total were covered by the bulk TCR-seq analysis. Sequences for both the TCRalpha and TCRbeta chains came out of the TCR-seq analysis of over 11 donors (table S7).

V and J are truncated by 7 bases and 4 bases respectively, leaving an intervening sequence of 19 bases. Measured from the cysteine to the phenylalanine, the CDR3 is 15 residues long. Here the CDR3 DNA is all that survives: 45 bases in frame from base 1. CDR1 and CDR2 are drawn from the germline V gene: SGHNT, YENEEA. What the authors observed across the whole study: Only 13 of the 14 donors were included in some bulk TCR-seq comparisons, which suggests that not every subset was available for every donor. According to the authors, a human observational design cannot definitively establish the direction of differentiation between precursor and effector cells. IL-7Rhigh and IL-7R- TEMRA subsets showed more restricted TCR repertoires, with lower diversity and more expanded clonotypes, than TCM and TEM subsets. Expanded effector clonotypes accounted for a larger share of IL-7Rhigh TEMRA clonotypes than of TEM or TCM clonotypes.

To test whether a precursor-effector relationship exists among CD4 cytotoxic T cells, bulk UMI-based TCR sequencing was run on four sorted CD4+ memory subsets: TCM, TEM, IL-7Rhigh TEMRA, and IL-7R- TEMRA. The cells came from peripheral blood mononuclear cells that had been isolated from human blood. Sequencing used an Illumina MiSeq. In the authors' own workflow: The Shannon-Wiener index, computed in VDJtools, was used to measure repertoire diversity. TCRbeta clonotypes with a clonotype frequency of at least 3 were defined as expanded. Using fastp trimming at Q25 and MiXCR clonotype assembly, TCRdb reanalyzed the public sequencing data and kept in-frame beta chains. Records with the same CDR3 protein are collapsed into one entry carrying the most frequent genes and DNA. The V and J calls shown here were made by TCRdb, not taken from the authors' results. The sample table records under 900 distinct CDR3 sequences; roughly a sixth of these occur just once. Roughly 10% of the sample rests with the top ten.

The source is a human donor in good health. The sequenced sample consisted of memory CD4+ T cells from blood (PBMCs). Recombination linked TRBV11-3 to TRBJ1-1, and the D gene may be TRBD1, 6 bases matching. The CDR3 protein: CASTETRGSSTEAFF. The bases are TGTGCCAGCACCGAAACCAGGGGTTCTAGCACTGAAGCTTTCTTT.